This T cell receptor beta chain stems from a study of cytomegalovirus exposure and HLA in healthy donors (TCRdb year 2017). For the wider study: According to an earlier analysis of 550 to 700 of the donors, about 180 million T cells yielded roughly 110 million unique TCR beta sequences and about 300 Gb of sequence data. Four or five DR-DQ haplotypes were treated as single units for association and clustering because of strong linkage in the cohort. Among the 398 genotyped donors, around 81% belonged to the genetic ancestry cluster associated with self-reported Caucasian donors. Both class I and class II loci were covered by HLA typing, at four-digit resolution. Across approximately 400 genotyped donors of the cohort, an average of about 240,000 unique TCR beta nucleotide sequences per donor were sequenced, and approximately 17% of those sequences were non-productive. To predict cytomegalovirus infection status, the study brought together high-throughput TCR immunosequencing, statistical association of individual TCRs with disease status, and machine learning. A later analysis re-analyzed previously published TCR beta repertoires from roughly 690 donors and added high-resolution HLA genotyping to study TCR occurrence patterns. Typing coverage differed by locus: A, B, C, DRB1 and DQB1 were typed in roughly 629-630 donors, DQA1 in approximately 520, DPA1 in 606, and DPB1 in approximately 450. An earlier analysis of about 620 of the donors applied high-throughput TCR beta sequencing to assess whether each TCR beta V gene segment acted as functional or pseudogenic. Donor age, sex, ethnicity and CMV serostatus were compiled together with the repertoire data. A later genetic analysis used genome-wide SNP genotypes for about three fifths of the 666 donors, treating that subset as a discovery cohort. The aim of the study was to test whether cataloging public T cell receptors could identify signatures of past pathogen exposure. Along with the roughly 700-subject first cohort, a separate validation cohort of over a hundred different subjects was used. Rather than using new phenotypic data, the later analysis identified candidate immune exposures from TCR beta sequences and from how often those sequences occurred across donors. Approximately 300 gigabases of sequencing data and 80 million or so unique TCR sequences were included in an early release covering 500 to 750 HLA-typed donors. Every discovery cohort repertoire had been produced on one sequencing platform. The study used immunosequencing to profile the T cell repertoires of approximately 690 subjects and linked those repertoires to cytomegalovirus serostatus. The full study reports these points: In a later analysis, most CMV-associated TCR beta chains were found to appear HLA-restricted, with HLA associations seemingly driven largely by CMV exposure. A later analysis found that HLA-associated TCR beta chains were more clonally expanded and had lower generation probabilities than equally common non-associated chains. A few of the identified cytomegalovirus-associated TCR beta chains were confirmed in vitro to be specific for cytomegalovirus antigens. Because some donors lacked HLA typing at each locus, the association tests relied only on the typed subset. Only TCR beta chains were sequenced in this cohort, and the absence of alpha or paired-chain data limited detectable features. Correlated functional status among segregating V segments might reflect linkage disequilibrium, but an unknown experimental factor could not be ruled out. The presence/absence analyses assumed that sequencing depth was roughly uniform across donors, and that assumption may not be true. The only immune exposure information available for the cohort was CMV serostatus. In a later genetic analysis, a missense DCLRE1C variant was associated with V-gene and J-gene trimming of TCR beta chains, and the association was replicated in an independent cohort. The authors suggested that the approach could potentially be extended to other disease states and immunological phenotypes. Several of the top co-occurrence clusters appeared to be linked to parvovirus B19, influenza, CMV and Epstein-Barr virus, according to a later analysis. Strong co-occurrence of HLA alleles, especially DR and DQ, made assigning TCR associations to individual alleles difficult. About 17 rarely observed V segments, including chromosome 9 orphons, were excluded from the earlier analysis of about 610 of the donors because counts were too low. A further reported finding was that TCR beta sequences accurately predicted the HLA-A and HLA-B alleles for most subjects in the first cohort. While some public TCRs were present in many individuals, most TCR sequences turned up only very rarely across donors. The 87-base-pair reads could not distinguish some IMGT-functional V segments, including TRBV6-2 and TRBV6-3, so those segments were excluded. Specific HLA alleles were associated with 15,000 to 20,000 TCR beta sequences at a false discovery rate of 0.05 in a later analysis. Broadly in line with IMGT annotations, most TCR beta V segments showed up in productive rearrangements about 90% or about 30% of the time in an earlier analysis of several hundred of the donors. According to a later analysis, TCR association rates differed among HLA loci, with DRB1 alleles showing the most associated TCRs and HLA-C alleles showing the fewest. The classifier was reported to diagnose cytomegalovirus status with high specificity and sensitivity in both the original cohort and the validation cohort. A cluster of highly shared sequence variants was judged likely to be a technical artifact of the sequencing pipeline. Compared with the roughly 700-donor mean, donors in an Asian-associated ancestry cluster had fewer N-insertions in productive TCRs, according to a later genetic analysis. In the study, 150 to 200 TCR beta chains were listed as associated with cytomegalovirus.

The cohort consisted of some 730 healthy bone marrow donors. All cohort members were sampled while nominally healthy, although unrecorded immune exposures were likely present. The donor was CMV seropositive and was included in the group of approximately 300 seropositive cohort members. A peripheral blood sample was collected from each donor, and TCR beta sequencing was performed on peripheral blood mononuclear cells. The Qiagen DNeasy Blood Extraction Kit was used to extract genomic DNA from the blood cell samples. With regard to this clone: Its specific antigen is unknown. No per-base quality is available; no much larger clone lies one base away.

Library method: the immunoSEQ multiplex PCR assay. For the multiplex PCR, a mixture combining 60 forward primers for TCR Vbeta segments and 13 reverse primers for TCR Jbeta segments was used. The CDR3 region of rearranged TCR beta genes was amplified from genomic DNA with a multiplex PCR assay. The amplified TCR beta libraries were sequenced on the Illumina HiSeq System as 87-base-pair reads. In the original analysis: Across the roughly 670 repertoires, a later analysis counted approximately 83 million unique TCR beta chains, around 10 million of which were shared by at least two donors. To remove PCR and sequencing errors, raw reads were error-corrected and collapsed into unique sequences using a nearest-neighbor algorithm that merged closely related sequences. CDR3 sequences were aligned to IMGT reference sequences to assign V, D and J gene segments. For a sequence to be retained, a match of at least six nucleotides was required to both a V gene segment and a J gene segment. Rearrangements were classified as productive when the CDR3 lacked stop codons and remained in frame with V and J, and all other rearrangements were classified as non-productive. CDR3 was defined according to IMGT convention as the region running from the second conserved V-encoded cysteine to the conserved J-encoded phenylalanine. In an earlier analysis of around 540 of the donors, sequences lacking an unambiguous match to a single V gene segment were excluded. An earlier analysis of fewer than 650 of the donors classified V segments as functional when productive rearrangements were above 56.7% and as segregating when the standard deviation between donors was above 5%. A statistical classification framework was built for diagnosing cytomegalovirus status from the catalog of TCR beta chain sequences. In a later analysis, TCR nucleotide sequences were compared against IMGT/GENE-DB human TR gene sequences so that V and J genes could be assigned. The TCRdist pipeline was used in a later analysis to assign CDR3 sequences and most-parsimonious VDJ recombination scenarios. In a later analysis, each TCR beta chain was defined by its CDR3 amino acid sequence together with its V-gene family, and reads without a unique V-gene family were excluded. As a way to deal with suspected cross-contamination and a sequencing artifact, a later analysis dropped more than 500 nucleotide sequences that were highly shared and had low generation probability. In a later analysis, a clonal expansion index for each public chain was calculated from normalized within-repertoire ranks of inferred template counts. Generation probabilities in a later analysis came from a VDJ recombination model fitted to out-of-frame rearrangements, and those results were checked against IGoR. In a later analysis, hypergeometric tests were used to score TCR-TCR, TCR-HLA and TCR-CMV co-occurrence, with a repertoire-size bias correction applied to TCR pairs. A later analysis estimated false discovery rates by permuting HLA or CMV assignments 20 times. In a later analysis, co-occurring TCRs were grouped using DBSCAN, with TCRdist sequence similarity added in when clustering inside HLA-allele-positive subsets. Repertoires with fewer than 30,000 or more than 120,000 public chains, plus five repertoires with anomalous nucleotide sharing, were excluded from co-occurrence clustering. Not all clones reach the TCRdb copy of this immuneACCESS table, which keeps in-frame sequences only. Checked studies attribute under half of the gap to unresolved V genes and leave the rest unexplained. V, J and clone size reflect that table, while D and trimming were determined from the DNA. The sample has some 95,000 clones on record, 60% to 85% of them singletons. Together, the top ten hold less than 9.5% of the sample.

CDR1 and CDR2 are read off the germline V gene as SGDLS and YYNGEE. The junction shows trimming of 1 base on V and 7 bases on J, and the gene matches do not reach 8 bases of it. Its CDR3 holds 15 amino acids, cysteine through phenylalanine. Kept here is only the CDR3 DNA, which spans 45 bases and is read in frame from base 1. Sequenced material: PBMCs. The rearrangement joined TRBV9 to TRBJ2-1; 7 bases in the middle match TRBD2. This TCR derives from a man between 50 and 59 years old in good health and CMV-seropositive. The CDR3 reads CASSVSRLAQNEQFF. Here is the DNA: TGTGCCAGCAGCGTAAGCCGACTAGCTCAAAATGAGCAGTTCTTC.